Shown below are 18 T cell receptor beta chains from a single sample sequenced in a study of T cell repertoires in cytomegalovirus infection. Via MiXCR, TCRdb re-called the reads, giving one row per CDR3 protein. The sample includes 100,000 to 150,000 distinct CDR3 sequences, less than 9.5% of them seen just once. Sequencing was performed on PBMCs. The receptors come from a human donor in good health (CMV status not recorded). Some clones in this sample may be carry-over from other donors' samples.

This clonotype has more than one count but fewer than ten. The genes are TRBV5-1 and TRBJ1-2; D perhaps matches TRBD1 (5 bases). Per germline, CDR1 SGHRS and CDR2 YFSETQ. Trimming removed 4 bases at V and 0 bases at J, with 10 bases between. The CDR3 runs to 14 residues. This CDR3 is CASSPGPTNYGYTF. The CDR3 coding sequence is TGCGCCAGCAGCCCGGGACCGACTAACTATGGCTACACCTTC.

This clonotype was seen ten or more times. The V gene is TRBV12-3 or TRBV12-4, the J gene TRBJ2-5, with TRBD1 matching over 9 bases. CDR3 length: 15 amino acids. With V trimmed by 5 bases and J by 4 bases, 8 bases remained unmatched. CDR3 in amino acids: CASSVTGGLVETQYF. The CDR3 bases are TGTGCCAGCAGTGTGACAGGGGGATTAGTAGAGACCCAGTACTTC.

In DNA form, the CDR3 reads TGTGCCGGGGGGGGGGGGGATGAGCAGTTCTTC. It translates to CAGGGGDEQFF. J is TRBJ2-1 and V is TRBV7-8, with TRBD2 identical over 7 bases. CDR1 is SGHVS, CDR2 FQNEAQ, per germline. This CDR3 spans 11 amino acids. After removal of 11 bases from V and 8 bases from J, the junction contained 6 bases not matched to a gene. Supplemented by reference TRBV7-8 and TRBJ2-1, the full variable domain reads GAGVSQSPRYKVAKRGQDVALRCDPISGHVSLFWYQQALGQGPEFLTYFQNEAQLDKSGLPSDRFFAERPEGSVSTLKIQRTQQEDSAVYLCAGGGGDEQFFGPGTRLTVL.

CDR3 in amino acids: CSAPRGNTEAFF. The CDR3 DNA sequence: TGCAGTGCGCCGAGGGGAAACACTGAAGCTTTCTTT. The rearrangement joins TRBV20-1 to TRBJ1-1; a weak D match, TRBD1 (5 bases). Looked up from germline, CDR1 is DFQATT and CDR2 is SNEGSKA (reference sequence). V lost 6 bases, J lost 2 bases, and 10 bases lay in between. This CDR3 has 12 residues.

This clonotype was seen at least ten times. V and J are TRBV7-3 and TRBJ2-1; maybe TRBD2 (6 bases). The CDR3 loop spans 15 amino acids. V was cut by 1 base and J by 9 bases, with 16 bases left in between. CDR1 is SGHTA and CDR2 is FQGTGA in the germline V gene. The CDR3 DNA reads TGTGCCAGCAGCTTAAGTGGCGGGGCAGAAGGTGAGCAGTTCTTC. Translated, it gives CASSLSGGAEGEQFF.

Ten or more counts support this clonotype. The J gene is TRBJ2-2, the V gene TRBV6-5; D ambiguous. The CDR3 sequence is 16 residues long. V lost 3 bases and J lost 2, with 13 bases in between. Germline CDR1 MNHEY, CDR2 SVGAGI. The CDR3 DNA reads as TGTGCCAGCAGTTATGAGGCAGACATTAACACCGGGGAGCTGTTTTTT. Translation: CASSYEADINTGELFF.

Only a few counts were recorded for this clonotype. V is TRBV12-3 or TRBV12-4 and J is TRBJ1-6; 7 nucleotides line up with TRBD1. V shed 5 bases, J shed 9 bases, and the junction held 4 bases outside the gene matches. The CDR3 has 13 amino acids. CDR3 DNA sequence: TGTGCCAGCAGTCTCCAGGGGGGTTCACCCCTCCACTTT. Translated, it gives CASSLQGGSPLHF.

The chain uses TRBV20-1 and TRBJ1-2; no definite D call. In germline, CDR1 is DFQATT, CDR2 SNEGSKA (reference sequence). With 3 bases removed from V and 4 bases from J, the gap between germline ends came to 9 bases. The CDR3 loop spans 12 amino acids. The CDR3 loop is CSASLAAYGYTF. CDR3 nucleotides: TGCAGTGCTAGTTTGGCGGCCTATGGCTACACCTTC.

The table lists this clonotype with many counts. This sequence joins TRBV7-2 and TRBJ2-2, with D hard to call. CDR1 and CDR2 from the germline V gene are SGHTA and FQGNSA. V lost 5 bases and J 6 bases, leaving 19 bases between the germline ends. This CDR3 region has 16 residues. The CDR3 coding sequence is TGTGCCAGCAGCCCCTATCTCGGGTCTTCCGCCGGGGAGCTGTTTTTT. Encoded protein: CASSPYLGSSAGELFF.

The V and J genes are TRBV12-3 or TRBV12-4 and TRBJ2-7; D is unresolved. The CDR3 loop spans 12 amino acids. V was cut by 3 bases and J by 9 bases, with 12 bases left in between. The CDR3 is CASSLPGWVQYF. For the CDR3, the DNA is TGTGCCAGCAGTTTGCCGGGTTGGGTGCAGTACTTC.

The rearrangement joins TRBV5-4 to TRBJ1-1, with 9 positions matching TRBD1. Germline V gene sequence: CDR1 SGHNT, CDR2 YYREEE (reference sequence). This CDR3 has 15 residues. With V trimmed by 4 bases and J by 5 bases, 9 bases remained unmatched. The CDR3: CASSTQGAPGTEAFF. In DNA form, the CDR3 reads TGTGCCAGCAGCACACAGGGGGCGCCTGGGACTGAAGCTTTCTTT.

Details on this clonotype: It may be a read error: a sequence one base away is much more abundant. This chain links TRBV28 with TRBJ2-7; a possible D gene is TRBD1 (6 bases). Germline lookup yields CDR1 MDHEN and CDR2 SYDVKM. This CDR3 has 16 amino acids. The V and J ends lost 7 bases and 1 base respectively, with 20 bases between them. CDR3 region: CASTPVRRQGSYEQYF. The CDR3 DNA reads TGTGCCAGCACTCCCGTCCGCCGGCAGGGGTCCTACGAGCAGTACTTC.

This clonotype was detected ten times or more. The chain combines TRBV2 with TRBJ2-7, with a weak D call TRBD1 (6 bases). This CDR3 is built from 16 residues. V lost 5 bases, J lost 5 bases, and 22 bases lay in between. CDR1 and CDR2 (germline): SNHLY, FYNNEI. The DNA for the CDR3 is TGTGCCAGCAGTCCGGAAGGGGTGACAGGTCTTAACGAGCAGTACTTC. Encoded protein: CASSPEGVTGLNEQYF.

This chain joins TRBV29-1 and TRBJ1-1; D gene uncertain. The CDR3 totals 11 residues. The V gene's germline CDR1 is SQVTM and CDR2 ANQGSEA. V shed 3 bases and J shed 4 bases, with 6 bases lying between them. The chain's CDR3 is CSVDRATEAFF. The CDR3 coding sequence is TGCAGCGTTGACCGGGCCACTGAAGCTTTCTTT. The full variable domain, its missing parts supplied by reference TRBV29-1 and TRBJ1-1, is SAVISQKPSRDICQRGTSLTIQCQVDSQVTMMFWYRQQPGQSLTLIATANQGSEATYESGFVIDKFPISRPNLTFSTLTVSNMSPEDSSIYLCSVDRATEAFFGQGTRLTVV.

This clonotype was seen repeatedly, ten times or more. The chain has TRBV6-1 and TRBJ1-6; 7 positions agree with TRBD1. V shed 7 bases and J 0 bases; nucleotides not matched to a gene: 24. In germline, CDR1 is MNHNS, CDR2 SASEGT. The CDR3 loop spans 22 amino acids. The CDR3 DNA sequence: TGTGCCAGCATCCCCTTAGGGGGCCGACAGGGTGGCCGAAGCTCCTATAATTCACCCCTCCACTTT. As protein: CASIPLGGRQGGRSSYNSPLHF.

This clonotype was seen repeatedly, ten times or more. This chain joins TRBV7-2 and TRBJ1-4; tentative D call: TRBD1 (6 bases). Germline lookup yields CDR1 SGHTA and CDR2 FQGNSA. The CDR3 spans 17 residues. Trimming removed 6 bases from V and 4 bases from J, with 21 bases in between. For the CDR3, the DNA is TGTGCCAGCAGATCTCAGGGACCAGGGGCTGGTAATGAAAAACTGTTTTTT. Protein: CASRSQGPGAGNEKLFF. The full variable domain, its missing parts supplied by reference TRBV7-2 and TRBJ1-4, is GAGVSQSPSNKVTEKGKDVELRCDPISGHTALYWYRQSLGQGLEFLIYFQGNSAPDKSGLPSDRFSAERTGGSVSTLTIQRTQQEDSAVYLCASRSQGPGAGNEKLFFGSGTQLSVL.

The table lists this clonotype with many counts. The V and J genes are TRBV4-1 and TRBJ2-1; weak D call: TRBD1 (6 bases). Trimming removed 4 bases at V and 0 bases at J, with 16 bases between. CDR1 and CDR2 (germline): MGHRA, YSYEKL. The CDR3 contains 17 residues. The CDR3 region has the DNA TGCGCCAGCAGCCGGAGAATACAGGGAGTCTCCTACAATGAGCAGTTCTTC. Translating it yields CASSRRIQGVSYNEQFF.

This clonotype was seen once. The rearrangement joins TRBV27 to TRBJ1-2, with D tentatively TRBD1 (5 bases). This CDR3 comprises 14 residues. The germline V gene encodes CDR1 MNHEY and CDR2 SMNVEV (reference sequence). Trimming took 5 bases from V and 4 from J, leaving 14 bases between them. CDR3 region: CASSPLVGGYGYTF. CDR3 in DNA: TGTGCCAGCAGTCCCCTCGTGGGGGGCTATGGCTACACCTTC.